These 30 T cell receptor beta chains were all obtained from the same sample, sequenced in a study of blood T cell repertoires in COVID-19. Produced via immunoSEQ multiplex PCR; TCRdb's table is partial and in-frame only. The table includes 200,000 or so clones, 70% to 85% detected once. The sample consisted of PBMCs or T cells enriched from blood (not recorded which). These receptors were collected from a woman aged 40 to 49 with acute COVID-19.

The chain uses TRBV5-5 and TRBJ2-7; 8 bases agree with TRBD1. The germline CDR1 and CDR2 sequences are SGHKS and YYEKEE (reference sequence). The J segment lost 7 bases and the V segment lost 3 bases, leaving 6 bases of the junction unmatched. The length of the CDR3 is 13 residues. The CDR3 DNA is TGTGCCAGCAGCTGGGGACAGGTGGGGGAGCAGTACTTC. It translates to CASSWGQVGEQYF.

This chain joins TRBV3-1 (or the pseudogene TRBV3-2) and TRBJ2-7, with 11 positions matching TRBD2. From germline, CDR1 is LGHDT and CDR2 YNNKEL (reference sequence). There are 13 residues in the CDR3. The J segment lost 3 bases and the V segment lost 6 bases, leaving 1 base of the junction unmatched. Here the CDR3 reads CASRGTSGYEQYF. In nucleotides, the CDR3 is TGTGCCAGCAGGGGGACTAGCGGCTACGAGCAGTACTTC.

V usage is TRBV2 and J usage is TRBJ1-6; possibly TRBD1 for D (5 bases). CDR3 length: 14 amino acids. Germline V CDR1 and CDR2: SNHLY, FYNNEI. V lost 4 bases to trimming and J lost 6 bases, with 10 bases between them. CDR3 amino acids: CASSVSGSNSPLHF. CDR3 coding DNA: TGTGCCAGCAGTGTATCAGGGTCTAATTCACCCCTCCACTTT.

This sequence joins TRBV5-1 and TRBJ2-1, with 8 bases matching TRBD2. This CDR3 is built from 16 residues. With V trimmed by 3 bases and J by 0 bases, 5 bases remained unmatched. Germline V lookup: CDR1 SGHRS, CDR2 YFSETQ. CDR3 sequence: CASSSKSGSSYNEQFF. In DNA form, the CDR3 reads TGCGCCAGCAGCTCGAAAAGCGGGAGCTCCTACAATGAGCAGTTCTTC.

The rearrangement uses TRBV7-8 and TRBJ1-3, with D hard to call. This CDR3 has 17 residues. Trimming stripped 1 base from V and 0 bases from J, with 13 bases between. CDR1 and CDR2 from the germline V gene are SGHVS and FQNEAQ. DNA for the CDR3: TGTGCCAGCAGCTTAGAGCTTCGACTCGACTCTGGAAACACCATATATTTT. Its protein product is CASSLELRLDSGNTIYF.

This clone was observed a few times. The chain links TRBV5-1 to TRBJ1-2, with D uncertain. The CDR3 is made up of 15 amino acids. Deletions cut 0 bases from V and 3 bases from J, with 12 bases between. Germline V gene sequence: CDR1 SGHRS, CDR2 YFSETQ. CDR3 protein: CASSLGSYRDYGYTF. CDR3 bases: TGCGCCAGCAGCTTGGGATCGTACCGGGACTATGGCTACACCTTC.

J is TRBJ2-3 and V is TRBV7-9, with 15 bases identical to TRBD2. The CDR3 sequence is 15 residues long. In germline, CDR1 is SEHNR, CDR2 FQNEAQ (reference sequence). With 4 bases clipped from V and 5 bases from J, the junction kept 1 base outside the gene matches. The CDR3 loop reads CASSWTSGGEDTQYF. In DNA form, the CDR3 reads TGTGCCAGCAGCTGGACTAGCGGGGGGGAAGATACGCAGTATTTT.

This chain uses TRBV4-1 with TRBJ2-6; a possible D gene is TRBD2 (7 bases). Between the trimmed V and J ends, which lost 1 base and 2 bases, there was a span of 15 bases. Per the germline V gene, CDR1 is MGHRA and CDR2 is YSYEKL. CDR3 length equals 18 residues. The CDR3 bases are TGCGCCAGCAGCCAAGGGGGGGGCCAGGTCACTGGGGCCAACGTCCTGACTTTC. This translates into CASSQGGGQVTGANVLTF.

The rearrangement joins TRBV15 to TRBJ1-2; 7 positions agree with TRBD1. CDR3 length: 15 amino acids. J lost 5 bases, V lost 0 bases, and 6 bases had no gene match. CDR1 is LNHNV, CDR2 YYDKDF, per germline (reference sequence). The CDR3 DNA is TGTGCCACCAGCAGAGAGGGCCGGGACAGATATGGCTACACCTTC. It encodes CATSREGRDRYGYTF.

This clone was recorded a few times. As DNA, the CDR3 is TGTGCCAGCAGCCGATACACTAGCGGGGGGACCGGGGAGCTGTTTTTT. This encodes CASSRYTSGGTGELFF. The chain links TRBV5-8 to TRBJ2-2; TRBD2 matches 12 bases. V was clipped by 4 bases and J by 5 bases; unmatched bases: 6. The germline gives CDR1 SGHTS, CDR2 YDEGEE. This CDR3 spans 16 amino acids.

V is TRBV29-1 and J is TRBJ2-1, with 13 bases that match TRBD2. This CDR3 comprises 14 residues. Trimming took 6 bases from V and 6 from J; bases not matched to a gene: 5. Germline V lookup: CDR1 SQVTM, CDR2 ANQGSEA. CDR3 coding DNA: TGCAGCGTGCGGACTAGCGGGGGAGTCAATGAGCAGTTCTTC. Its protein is CSVRTSGGVNEQFF.

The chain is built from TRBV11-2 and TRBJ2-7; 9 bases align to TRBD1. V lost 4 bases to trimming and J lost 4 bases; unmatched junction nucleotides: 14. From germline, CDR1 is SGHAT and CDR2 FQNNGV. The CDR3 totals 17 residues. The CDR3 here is CASSSSKAGTGRYEQYF. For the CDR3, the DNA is TGTGCCAGCAGCTCATCAAAGGCCGGGACAGGGAGGTACGAGCAGTACTTC.

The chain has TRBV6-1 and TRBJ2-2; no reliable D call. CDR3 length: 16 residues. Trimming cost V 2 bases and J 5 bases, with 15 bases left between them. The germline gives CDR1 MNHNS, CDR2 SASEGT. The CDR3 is CASSENGGWSTGELFF. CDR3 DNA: TGTGCCAGCAGTGAAAATGGTGGCTGGTCGACCGGGGAGCTGTTTTTT.

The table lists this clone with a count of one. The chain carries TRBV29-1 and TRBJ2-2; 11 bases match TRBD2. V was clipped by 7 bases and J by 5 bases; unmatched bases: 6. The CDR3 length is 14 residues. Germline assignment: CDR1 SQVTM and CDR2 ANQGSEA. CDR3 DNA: TGCAGCGCCCGACTAGCGGGGAGAACCGGGGAGCTGTTTTTT. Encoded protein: CSARLAGRTGELFF.

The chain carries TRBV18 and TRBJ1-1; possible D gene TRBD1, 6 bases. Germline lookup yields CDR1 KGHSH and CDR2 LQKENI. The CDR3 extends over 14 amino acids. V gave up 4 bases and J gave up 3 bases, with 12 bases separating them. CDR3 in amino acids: CASSRGHSDTEAFF. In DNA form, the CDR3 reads TGTGCCAGCTCACGGGGACATTCGGACACTGAAGCTTTCTTT.

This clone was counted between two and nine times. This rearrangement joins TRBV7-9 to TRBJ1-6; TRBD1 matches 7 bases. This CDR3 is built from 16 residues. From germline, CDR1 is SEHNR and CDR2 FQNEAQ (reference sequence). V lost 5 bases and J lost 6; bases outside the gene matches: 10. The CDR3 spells CASSLPAGQPNSPLHF. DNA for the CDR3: TGTGCCAGCAGCCTGCCCGCGGGACAGCCTAATTCACCCCTCCACTTT.

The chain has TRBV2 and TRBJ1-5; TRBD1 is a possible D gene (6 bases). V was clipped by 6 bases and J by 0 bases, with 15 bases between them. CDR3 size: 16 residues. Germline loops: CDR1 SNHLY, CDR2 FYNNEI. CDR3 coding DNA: TGTGCCAGCAGCCGGGGGGGGCCCTATAGCAATCAGCCCCAGCATTTT. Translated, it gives CASSRGGPYSNQPQHF.

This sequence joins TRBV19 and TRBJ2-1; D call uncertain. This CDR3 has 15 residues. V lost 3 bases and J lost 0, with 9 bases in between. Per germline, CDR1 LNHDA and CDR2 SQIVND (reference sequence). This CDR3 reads CASSMRESSYNEQFF. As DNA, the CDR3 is TGTGCCAGTAGTATGCGCGAAAGCTCCTACAATGAGCAGTTCTTC. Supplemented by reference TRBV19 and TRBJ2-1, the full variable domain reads DGGITQSPKYLFRKEGQNVTLSCEQNLNHDAMYWYRQDPGQGLRLIYYSQIVNDFQKGDIAEGYSVSREKKESFPLTVTSAQKNPTAFYLCASSMRESSYNEQFFGPGTRLTVL.

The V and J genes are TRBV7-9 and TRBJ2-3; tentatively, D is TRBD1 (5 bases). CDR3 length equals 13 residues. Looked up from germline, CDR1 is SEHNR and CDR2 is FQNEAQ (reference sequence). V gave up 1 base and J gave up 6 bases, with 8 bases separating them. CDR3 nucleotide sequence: TGTGCCAGCAGCTTAGGGACATCTGATACGCAGTATTTT. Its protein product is CASSLGTSDTQYF.

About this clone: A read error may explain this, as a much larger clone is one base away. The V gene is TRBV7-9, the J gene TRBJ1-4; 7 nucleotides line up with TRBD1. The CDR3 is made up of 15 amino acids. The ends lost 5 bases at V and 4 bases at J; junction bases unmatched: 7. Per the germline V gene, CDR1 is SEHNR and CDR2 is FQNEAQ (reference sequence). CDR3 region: CASSQTTGINEKLFF. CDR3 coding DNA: TGTGCCAGCAGCCAAACGACAGGGATTAATGAAAAACTGTTTTTT.

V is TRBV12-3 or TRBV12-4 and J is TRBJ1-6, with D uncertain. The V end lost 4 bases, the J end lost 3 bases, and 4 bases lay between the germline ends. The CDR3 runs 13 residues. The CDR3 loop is CASSSGYNSPLHF. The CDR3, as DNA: TGTGCCAGCAGTTCCGGCTATAATTCACCCCTCCACTTT.

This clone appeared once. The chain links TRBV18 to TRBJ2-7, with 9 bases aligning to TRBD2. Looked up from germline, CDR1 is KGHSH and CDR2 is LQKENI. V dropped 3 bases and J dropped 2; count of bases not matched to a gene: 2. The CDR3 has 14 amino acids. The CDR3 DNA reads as TGTGCCAGCTCACCGGAGCGGGGGGCCTACGAGCAGTACTTC. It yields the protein CASSPERGAYEQYF.

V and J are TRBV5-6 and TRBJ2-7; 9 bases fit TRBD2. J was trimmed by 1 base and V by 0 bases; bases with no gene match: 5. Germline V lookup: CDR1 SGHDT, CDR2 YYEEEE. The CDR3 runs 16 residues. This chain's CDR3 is CASSLEASGKSYEQYF. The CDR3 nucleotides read TGTGCCAGCAGCTTGGAAGCTAGCGGGAAATCCTACGAGCAGTACTTC. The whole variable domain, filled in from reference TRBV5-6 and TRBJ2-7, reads DAGVTQSPTHLIKTRGQQVTLRCSPKSGHDTVSWYQQALGQGPQFIFQYYEEEERQRGNFPDRFSGHQFPNYSSELNVNALLLGDSALYLCASSLEASGKSYEQYFGPGTRLTVT.

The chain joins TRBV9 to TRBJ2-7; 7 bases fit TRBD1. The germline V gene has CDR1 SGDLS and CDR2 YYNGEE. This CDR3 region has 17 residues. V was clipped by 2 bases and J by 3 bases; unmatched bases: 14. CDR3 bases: TGTGCCAGCAGCGTTGAAGAGGGGACAGCCTCATTCTACGAGCAGTACTTC. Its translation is CASSVEEGTASFYEQYF.

The CDR3 DNA sequence: TGTGCCAGCAGCTTAGGCGGGGGCAACACCGGGGAGCTGTTTTTT. It specifies CASSLGGGNTGELFF. The chain uses TRBV7-7 and TRBJ2-2, with D perhaps matching TRBD2 (7 bases). V lost 1 base, J lost 2 bases, and 8 bases lay in between. Germline CDR1 and CDR2: SSHAT and FNYEAQ (reference sequence). The CDR3 consists of 15 residues.

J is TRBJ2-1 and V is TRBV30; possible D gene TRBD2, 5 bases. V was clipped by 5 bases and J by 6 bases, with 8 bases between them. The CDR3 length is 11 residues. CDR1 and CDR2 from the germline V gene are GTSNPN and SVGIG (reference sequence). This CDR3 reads CAWGLSNEQFF. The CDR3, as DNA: TGTGCCTGGGGACTCTCCAATGAGCAGTTCTTC.

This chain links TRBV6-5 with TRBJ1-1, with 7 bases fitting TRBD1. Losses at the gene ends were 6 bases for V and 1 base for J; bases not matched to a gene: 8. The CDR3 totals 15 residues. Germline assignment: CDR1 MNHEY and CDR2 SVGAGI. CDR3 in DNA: TGTGCCAGCAGGTCACAGGGGCTAACGAACACTGAAGCTTTCTTT. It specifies CASRSQGLTNTEAFF.

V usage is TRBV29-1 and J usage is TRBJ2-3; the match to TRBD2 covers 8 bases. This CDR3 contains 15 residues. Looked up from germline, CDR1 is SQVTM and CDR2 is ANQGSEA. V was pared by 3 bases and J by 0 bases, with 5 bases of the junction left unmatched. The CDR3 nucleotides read TGCAGCGTTGAGCGACTAGCGCCTAGCACAGATACGCAGTATTTT. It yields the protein CSVERLAPSTDTQYF.

The CDR3 DNA follows: TGTGCCAGCAGCTTGGTGGGGGGACCCTACAATGAGCAGTTCTTC. This gives the protein CASSLVGGPYNEQFF. The chain carries TRBV5-4 and TRBJ2-1, with D perhaps TRBD2 (6 bases). Trimming removed 0 bases from V and 2 bases from J, with 9 bases in between. The length of the CDR3 is 15 residues. Germline V gene lookup returns CDR1 SGHNT and CDR2 YYREEE (reference sequence).

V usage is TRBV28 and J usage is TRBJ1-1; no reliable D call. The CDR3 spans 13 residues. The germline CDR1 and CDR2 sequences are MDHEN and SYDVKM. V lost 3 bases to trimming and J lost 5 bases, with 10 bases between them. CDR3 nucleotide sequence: TGTGCCAGCAGTTTGGAGTCGGCGACTGAAGCTTTCTTT. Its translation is CASSLESATEAFF.